The entry that follows covers one TCR beta chain sequence. The antigen is undetermined. The sample belongs to a study of cytomegalovirus exposure and HLA in healthy donors. Study-wide results and caveats: Some V segments could not be told apart, so they were left out, TRBV6-2 and TRBV6-3 among them. In an earlier analysis, most TCR beta V segments were productive about 87% or about 30% of the time.

Despite likely unrecorded immune exposures, the donors were nominally healthy at the time of sampling. Per the germline V gene, CDR1 is SGHRS and CDR2 is YFSETQ. V was clipped by 3 bases and J by 11 bases; unmatched bases: 14. CDR3 length: 15 amino acids. In the PCR, 60 Vbeta and 13 Jbeta primers were used. Sequencing was performed with immunoSEQ multiplex PCR; in TCRdb, only in-frame clones are kept and a portion is missing. In the table there are 90,000 to 150,000 clones, about 80% of which are singletons. The source material was PBMCs. The receptor was derived from a woman aged 40 to 55 in good health and CMV-seropositive. The gene calls are TRBV5-1 and TRBJ2-1, with 7 bases lining up with TRBD2. CDR3 DNA: TGCGCCAGCAGCTCCAGACTAGCCAACCCAAGGCAGCAGTTCTTC. Translating it yields CASSSRLANPRQQFF.